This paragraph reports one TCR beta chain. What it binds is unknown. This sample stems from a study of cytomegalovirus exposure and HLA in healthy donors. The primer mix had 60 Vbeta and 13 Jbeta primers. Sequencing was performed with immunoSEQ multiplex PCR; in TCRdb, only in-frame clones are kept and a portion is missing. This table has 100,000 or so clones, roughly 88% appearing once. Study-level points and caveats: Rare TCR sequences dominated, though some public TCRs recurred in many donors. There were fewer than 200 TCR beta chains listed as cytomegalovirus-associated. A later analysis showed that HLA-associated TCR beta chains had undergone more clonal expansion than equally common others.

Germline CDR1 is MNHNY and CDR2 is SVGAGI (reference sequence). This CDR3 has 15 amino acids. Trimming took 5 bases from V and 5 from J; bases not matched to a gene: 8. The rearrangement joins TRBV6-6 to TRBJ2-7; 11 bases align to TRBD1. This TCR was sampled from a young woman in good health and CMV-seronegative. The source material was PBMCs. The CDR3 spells CASSGPGTGGNEQYF. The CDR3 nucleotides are TGTGCCAGCAGTGGACCAGGGACAGGGGGAAACGAGCAGTACTTC.